Below, 8 T cell receptor beta chains from the same sample are listed, as sequenced in a study of blood T cell dynamics during melanoma immunotherapy. Profiled with immunoSEQ multiplex PCR; TCRdb holds only in-frame clones, not every one. The table lists about 15,000 clones, approximately 80% of them singletons, with approximately 8.1% in the top ten. Stated time point: pre-treatment baseline. The sequenced sample was blood, obtained from a patient treated with checkpoint blockade. The receptors were gathered from a human donor with melanoma.

The genes are TRBV27 and TRBJ2-6, with D possibly being TRBD1 (6 bases). CDR3 size: 18 residues. V was pared by 6 bases and J by 1 base, with 19 bases between. Germline loops: CDR1 MNHEY, CDR2 SMNVEV (reference sequence). The CDR3 coding sequence is TGTGCCAGCAGGACCTTCCCGACAGGTTTTTCTGGGGCCAACGTCCTGACTTTC. It codes for CASRTFPTGFSGANVLTF.

V gene TRBV5-1 combines with J gene TRBJ1-1; a possible D gene is TRBD1 (5 bases). The CDR3 is 13 residues long. Trimming took off 6 bases at V and 1 base at J, with 10 bases between the two ends. From germline, CDR1 is SGHRS and CDR2 YFSETQ. The CDR3 DNA follows: TGCGCCAGCATAGCCGGACAGAACACTGAAGCTTTCTTT. Its protein product is CASIAGQNTEAFF.

The chain employs TRBV7-2 and TRBJ2-3; 9 nucleotides line up with TRBD2. This CDR3 is 17 amino acids long. Losses at the gene ends were 1 base for V and 0 bases for J; bases not matched to a gene: 5. The V gene's germline CDR1 is SGHTA and CDR2 FQGNSA. Here the CDR3 reads CASSLVAGASSTDTQYF. CDR3 nucleotide sequence: TGTGCCAGCAGCTTAGTAGCGGGAGCTTCTAGCACAGATACGCAGTATTTT.

The V gene is TRBV30, the J gene TRBJ2-2; TRBD2 is a possible D gene (5 bases). Deletions cut 5 bases from V and 5 bases from J, with 9 bases between. The CDR3 extends over 12 amino acids. Germline V gives CDR1 GTSNPN, CDR2 SVGIG (reference sequence). This CDR3 reads CAWPRETGELFF. CDR3 DNA: TGTGCCTGGCCGAGGGAGACCGGGGAGCTGTTTTTT.

The chain combines TRBV7-3 with TRBJ2-7, with 12 bases lining up with TRBD1. Germline assignment: CDR1 SGHTA and CDR2 FQGTGA. CDR3 size: 14 residues. V lost 6 bases, J lost 6 bases, and 6 bases stayed unmatched. CDR3 bases: TGTGCCAGCAGGCTGGGACAGGGGGCGGGCGAGCAGTACTTC. Its translation is CASRLGQGAGEQYF. The full variable domain, its missing parts supplied by reference TRBV7-3 and TRBJ2-7, is GAGVSQTPSNKVTEKGKYVELRCDPISGHTALYWYRQSLGQGPEFLIYFQGTGAADDSGLPNDRFFAVRPEGSVSTLKIQRTERGDSAVYLCASRLGQGAGEQYFGPGTRLTVT.

This CDR3 is CSVEGQGALSYEQYF. In nucleotides, the CDR3 is TGCAGCGTTGAAGGACAGGGGGCCCTCTCCTACGAGCAGTACTTC. The gene calls are TRBV29-1 and TRBJ2-5; the match to TRBD1 covers 10 bases. The end of the DNA is better explained by TRBJ2-7, so the J call may be wrong. CDR3 length equals 15 residues. From germline, CDR1 is SQVTM and CDR2 ANQGSEA.

This rearrangement joins TRBV21-1 to TRBJ1-3. TRBV21-1 is a recognized pseudogene. The CDR3 has 16 residues. CDR3: CASSKVADSSGNTIYF. DNA of the CDR3: TGTGCCAGCAGCAAAGTCGCGGATAGCTCTGGAAACACCATATATTTT.

This clone was seen a single time. The CDR3 protein is CASSLSRTDTQYF. The CDR3 DNA follows: TGTGCCAGCAGTTTATCACGGACAGATACGCAGTATTTT. The chain carries TRBV27 and TRBJ2-3; D not certain. The germline V gene encodes CDR1 MNHEY and CDR2 SMNVEV (reference sequence). V was shortened by 0 bases and J by 3 bases, with 4 bases between the two germline ends. The CDR3 has 13 amino acids.